This T cell receptor beta chain originates from a study of CD8+CD57+ T cells in acquired aplastic anemia. Germline CDR1 is ENHRY and CDR2 is SYGVKD. There are 17 residues in the CDR3. V shed 5 bases and J 7 bases; nucleotides not matched to a gene: 14. Profiles of TCR beta VDJ and CDR3 were generated from a genomic DNA template. TCRdb independently ran MiXCR on the reads; one entry per CDR3 protein. The sample gives around 200,000 distinct CDR3 sequences, about half of which show up once; less than 20% is in the top ten. Whoever was chosen for sequencing had shown CD8+CD57+ cell expansion by flow cytometry. This clonotype has a count of ten or more.

This clonotype was sampled from a human donor with aplastic anemia. The chain is built from TRBV10-3 and TRBJ2-1, with 10 bases identical to TRBD2. Source material: sorted CD4+, CD8+, or CD8+CD57+ T cells (not recorded which) from PBMCs. Written as DNA, the CDR3 is TGTGCCATCAGTTGGACTAGCGGCCTCCAACAGCGGAATGAGCAGTTCTTC. The encoded protein is CAISWTSGLQQRNEQFF.